A selection of T cell receptor beta chains follows, all from one sample in a study of T-cell reconstitution after alpha-beta-depleted transplantation in children. Each CDR3 protein gets one entry after TCRdb re-called the PCR reads with MiXCR. The table lists about 980,000 distinct CDR3 sequences, about 30% of them singletons. Sample: PBMCs, mostly from graft donor cells, taken 360 days after TCRalphabeta/CD19-depleted stem cell transplant. These receptors originate from a boy less than two years old who had a stem cell transplant for SCID, so the T cells may come from the graft donor. Both conserved end residues are part of each CDR3. The D gene is left open where the match is weak. Some rows mark clone size as missing; the rest say once, few, many or name a class of expanded clone.

j_gene: TRBJ2-1; abundance: many; len: 16; d_gene: TRBD2; v_gene: TRBV10-1; CDR3aa: CASSEHGGGLYNEQFF; CDR3nt: TGCGCCAGCAGTGAGCATGGCGGGGGGCTTTACAATGAGCAGTTCTTC
j_gene: TRBJ2-7; abundance: NA; len: 17; d_gene: TRBD2; v_gene: TRBV27; CDR3aa: CASSLSTSGVSSYEQYF; CDR3nt: TGTGCCAGCAGTTTATCGACTAGCGGGGTAAGCTCCTACGAGCAGTACTTC
j_gene: TRBJ2-5; abundance: few; len: 15; d_gene: TRBD2; v_gene: TRBV12-3/TRBV12-4; CDR3aa: CASSLLAGGVETQYF; CDR3nt: TGTGCCAGCAGCCTACTAGCGGGGGGGGTAGAGACCCAGTACTTC
j_gene: TRBJ2-7; abundance: few; len: 16; d_gene: TRBD2; v_gene: TRBV12-3/TRBV12-4; CDR3aa: CASSLEVGLAGAEQYF; CDR3nt: TGTGCCAGCAGTTTAGAAGTTGGGCTAGCGGGGGCCGAGCAGTACTTC
j_gene: TRBJ2-2; abundance: few; len: 14; d_gene: NA; v_gene: TRBV12-3/TRBV12-4; CDR3aa: CASSLSLSTGELFF; CDR3nt: TGTGCCAGCAGTTTAAGTCTGAGCACCGGGGAGCTGTTTTTT
j_gene: TRBJ2-5; abundance: NA; len: 14; d_gene: NA; v_gene: TRBV6-4; CDR3aa: CASSDLYGLRTQYF; CDR3nt: TGTGCCAGCAGTGACTTGTACGGTTTAAGGACCCAGTACTTC
j_gene: TRBJ2-1; abundance: NA; len: 13; d_gene: TRBD1; v_gene: TRBV2; CDR3aa: CASRGTVYNEQFF; CDR3nt: TGTGCCAGCAGAGGGACAGTGTACAATGAGCAGTTCTTC
j_gene: TRBJ2-2; abundance: few; len: 15; d_gene: TRBD2; v_gene: TRBV7-2; CDR3aa: CASSTGGPLTGELFF; CDR3nt: TGTGCCAGCAGCACGGGGGGGCCTTTGACCGGGGAGCTGTTTTTT
j_gene: TRBJ2-7; abundance: NA; len: 15; d_gene: TRBD2; v_gene: TRBV28; CDR3aa: CASSFIRQGGNEQYF; CDR3nt: TGTGCCAGCAGTTTCATAAGGCAGGGAGGGAACGAGCAGTACTTC
j_gene: TRBJ1-2; abundance: NA; len: 14; d_gene: NA; v_gene: TRBV4-1; CDR3aa: CASSQLVEGRGYTF; CDR3nt: TGCGCCAGCAGCCAACTTGTAGAAGGACGGGGCTACACCTTC
j_gene: TRBJ1-1; abundance: few; len: 13; d_gene: TRBD1; v_gene: TRBV20-1; CDR3aa: CSAGQGANTEAFF; CDR3nt: TGCAGTGCAGGACAGGGGGCTAACACTGAAGCTTTCTTT
j_gene: TRBJ2-1; abundance: few; len: 15; d_gene: TRBD2; v_gene: TRBV7-9; CDR3aa: CASSLGLAGGPRQFF; CDR3nt: TGTGCCAGCAGCCTCGGACTAGCGGGGGGGCCTAGGCAGTTCTTC
j_gene: TRBJ1-1; abundance: NA; len: 14; d_gene: NA; v_gene: TRBV7-9; CDR3aa: CASLPGPGNTEAFF; CDR3nt: TGTGCCAGCCTCCCCGGACCTGGGAACACTGAAGCTTTCTTT
j_gene: TRBJ2-7; abundance: NA; len: 16; d_gene: NA; v_gene: TRBV28; CDR3aa: CASRGTSTGTPYEQYF; CDR3nt: TGTGCCAGCAGGGGGACCTCGACAGGAACGCCATACGAGCAGTACTTC
j_gene: TRBJ2-3; abundance: few; len: 13; d_gene: NA; v_gene: TRBV6-1; CDR3aa: CASSGVGGDTQYF; CDR3nt: TGTGCCAGCAGTGGGGTAGGGGGAGATACGCAGTATTTT
j_gene: TRBJ1-5; abundance: few; len: 17; d_gene: TRBD1; v_gene: TRBV7-2; CDR3aa: CASRPTGWDWDNQPQHF; CDR3nt: TGTGCCAGCAGACCGACAGGGTGGGATTGGGACAATCAGCCCCAGCATTTT
j_gene: TRBJ2-1; abundance: NA; len: 16; d_gene: TRBD2; v_gene: TRBV20-1; CDR3aa: CSAERDRPWGRNEQFF; CDR3nt: TGCAGTGCAGAGCGGGACCGCCCTTGGGGTCGCAATGAGCAGTTCTTC
j_gene: TRBJ2-7; abundance: NA; len: 14; d_gene: NA; v_gene: TRBV9; CDR3aa: CASSVSWGSYEQYF; CDR3nt: TGTGCCAGCAGCGTGAGCTGGGGGTCCTACGAGCAGTACTTC
j_gene: TRBJ1-4; abundance: few; len: 13; d_gene: NA; v_gene: TRBV12-3/TRBV12-4; CDR3aa: CASSHYNDRDLFF; CDR3nt: TGTGCCAGCAGTCACTACAACGATCGGGACCTGTTTTTT
j_gene: TRBJ2-7; abundance: few; len: 13; d_gene: NA; v_gene: TRBV19; CDR3aa: CASSTRQVHEQYF; CDR3nt: TGTGCCAGTAGTACCCGACAGGTCCACGAGCAGTACTTC
j_gene: TRBJ2-3; abundance: NA; len: 15; d_gene: NA; v_gene: TRBV5-4; CDR3aa: CASSFGQLGTDTQYF; CDR3nt: TGTGCCAGCAGCTTCGGACAGTTAGGCACAGATACGCAGTATTTT
j_gene: TRBJ2-1; abundance: few; len: 16; d_gene: TRBD1; v_gene: TRBV5-1; CDR3aa: CASSLTTGTGRNEQFF; CDR3nt: TGCGCCAGCAGCTTGACTACCGGGACAGGGCGCAATGAGCAGTTCTTC
j_gene: TRBJ2-1; abundance: NA; len: 16; d_gene: TRBD2; v_gene: TRBV18; CDR3aa: CASSPQTSGGAHEQFF; CDR3nt: TGTGCCAGCTCACCACAAACTAGCGGGGGGGCCCATGAGCAGTTCTTC
j_gene: TRBJ2-3; abundance: NA; len: 14; d_gene: TRBD2; v_gene: TRBV11-2; CDR3aa: CASSHRSGGDTQYF; CDR3nt: TGTGCCAGCAGTCATAGATCCGGGGGGGATACGCAGTATTTT
j_gene: TRBJ1-1; abundance: NA; len: 13; d_gene: NA; v_gene: TRBV29-1; CDR3aa: CSAGGGASTEAFF; CDR3nt: TGCAGCGCCGGAGGGGGAGCAAGCACTGAAGCTTTCTTT
j_gene: TRBJ2-2; abundance: few; len: 15; d_gene: TRBD1; v_gene: TRBV5-1; CDR3aa: CATPTGQGNTGELFF; CDR3nt: TGCGCCACCCCCACCGGACAGGGGAACACCGGGGAGCTGTTTTTT
j_gene: TRBJ2-3; abundance: NA; len: 16; d_gene: NA; v_gene: TRBV9; CDR3aa: CASSVVWGANTDTQYF; CDR3nt: TGTGCCAGCAGCGTAGTCTGGGGGGCGAATACAGATACGCAGTATTTT
j_gene: TRBJ1-1; abundance: NA; len: 14; d_gene: TRBD1; v_gene: TRBV10-2; CDR3aa: CASSERGPNTEAFF; CDR3nt: TGCGCCAGCAGTGAAAGGGGGCCGAACACTGAAGCTTTCTTT
j_gene: TRBJ2-5; abundance: NA; len: 14; d_gene: TRBD1; v_gene: TRBV5-5; CDR3aa: CASSVDRGVQTQYF; CDR3nt: TGTGCCAGCAGCGTGGACAGGGGGGTGCAGACCCAGTACTTC
j_gene: TRBJ2-5; abundance: few; len: 15; d_gene: TRBD2; v_gene: TRBV5-1; CDR3aa: CASSLGLAGYETQYF; CDR3nt: TGCGCCAGCAGCTTGGGACTAGCGGGCTATGAGACCCAGTACTTC
j_gene: TRBJ2-3; abundance: NA; len: 16; d_gene: NA; v_gene: TRBV5-1; CDR3aa: CASSLTSGPGTDTQYF; CDR3nt: TGCGCCAGCAGCTTGACGTCGGGACCAGGCACAGATACGCAGTATTTT
j_gene: TRBJ2-3; abundance: NA; len: 15; d_gene: NA; v_gene: TRBV20-1; CDR3aa: CSAREGGWGTDTQYF; CDR3nt: TGCAGTGCTAGGGAAGGGGGTTGGGGCACAGATACGCAGTATTTT
j_gene: TRBJ2-7; abundance: NA; len: 11; d_gene: NA; v_gene: TRBV29-1; CDR3aa: CSVSSHYEQYF; CDR3nt: TGCAGCGTTAGCAGCCACTACGAGCAGTACTTC
j_gene: TRBJ1-1; abundance: NA; len: 13; d_gene: TRBD1; v_gene: TRBV2; CDR3aa: CATLDREVTEAFF; CDR3nt: TGTGCCACCCTAGACAGGGAGGTCACTGAAGCTTTCTTT
j_gene: TRBJ2-7; abundance: NA; len: 14; d_gene: NA; v_gene: TRBV20-1; CDR3aa: CSARSVGGAYEQYF; CDR3nt: TGCAGTGCTAGATCCGTAGGGGGGGCCTACGAGCAGTACTTC
j_gene: TRBJ2-5; abundance: NA; len: 13; d_gene: NA; v_gene: TRBV30; CDR3aa: CAWRRGKQETQYF; CDR3nt: TGTGCCTGGAGACGGGGGAAGCAAGAGACCCAGTACTTC
j_gene: TRBJ1-1; abundance: NA; len: 15; d_gene: NA; v_gene: TRBV7-2; CDR3aa: CASSLVGEMNTEAFF; CDR3nt: TGTGCCAGCAGCTTAGTGGGGGAGATGAACACTGAAGCTTTCTTT
j_gene: TRBJ2-2; abundance: few; len: 17; d_gene: TRBD1; v_gene: TRBV20-1; CDR3aa: CSARTGGIPRPGEELFF; CDR3nt: TGCAGTGCCCGGACAGGGGGGATTCCCAGGCCCGGGGAGGAGCTGTTTTTT
j_gene: TRBJ2-5; abundance: once; len: 13; d_gene: NA; v_gene: TRBV10-3; CDR3aa: CAISEGSQETQYF; CDR3nt: TGTGCCATCAGTGAGGGGAGCCAGGAGACCCAGTACTTC
j_gene: TRBJ2-3; abundance: few; len: 13; d_gene: TRBD1; v_gene: TRBV20-1; CDR3aa: CSVWTGITDTQYF; CDR3nt: TGCAGTGTCTGGACAGGAATAACAGATACGCAGTATTTT
j_gene: TRBJ2-3; abundance: NA; len: 16; d_gene: TRBD1; v_gene: TRBV7-9; CDR3aa: CASSSIRGQGEDTQYF; CDR3nt: TGTGCCAGCAGCTCTATTCGGGGACAGGGGGAAGATACGCAGTATTTT
j_gene: TRBJ2-5; abundance: few; len: 14; d_gene: NA; v_gene: TRBV7-9; CDR3aa: CASSRDGIPGAQYF; CDR3nt: TGTGCCAGCAGCCGGGACGGAATTCCTGGAGCCCAGTACTTC